Only one count was recorded for the clone carrying this T cell receptor (beta chain). Its specificity is not known. This sample is part of a study of T cell responses to AZD1222 COVID-19 vaccine. Findings and limits, study-wide: Among the donors, most were white British and more were female, and clonal diversity was possibly underestimated. Recipients of two AZD1222 doses showed rising Spike-specific TCR breadth and depth.

The CDR3 totals 18 residues. Germline trimming cut 0 bases from V and 7 bases from J; bases unmatched to any gene: 14. The germline V gene encodes CDR1 SGDLS and CDR2 YYNGEE. The data were produced by immunoSEQ multiplex PCR, yet TCRdb's version contains in-frame clones alone and is incomplete. The sample carries approximately 100,000 clones, over 85% recorded once. Sequencing was performed on peripheral blood, taken on day 0 of AZD1222 vaccination. The V and J genes are TRBV9 and TRBJ2-1, with TRBD2 matching over 9 bases. This TCR was recovered from an adult in good health. CDR3 in amino acids: CASSVDFSGSIFVNEQFF. Written as DNA, the CDR3 is TGTGCCAGCAGCGTAGACTTTAGCGGGAGTATTTTCGTTAATGAGCAGTTCTTC.